These 4 T cell receptor beta chains share one sample of origin, sequenced in a study of cytomegalovirus exposure and HLA in healthy donors. A multiplex PCR was run with 60 Vbeta primers and 13 Jbeta primers. Generated by immunoSEQ multiplex PCR, the TCRdb table keeps only in-frame clones and is missing some. This sample has 110,000 or so clones, with 77% found just once. Material for sequencing was PBMCs. These receptor sequences come from a man aged 35-49 years in good health and CMV-seropositive.

This clone was recorded only once. J is TRBJ2-7 and V is TRBV7-2, with D uncertain. The CDR3 length is 13 residues. V lost 5 bases and J lost 3, with 11 bases in between. CDR1 is SGHTA, CDR2 FQGNSA, per germline. CDR3 nucleotide sequence: TGTGCCAGCAGCCCCGACTCAGACTACGAGCAGTACTTC. Protein: CASSPDSDYEQYF. The full variable domain, with the rest looked up from reference TRBV7-2 and TRBJ2-7, is GAGVSQSPSNKVTEKGKDVELRCDPISGHTALYWYRQSLGQGLEFLIYFQGNSAPDKSGLPSDRFSAERTGGSVSTLTIQRTQQEDSAVYLCASSPDSDYEQYFGPGTRLTVT.

A few counts support this clone. The chain combines TRBV28 with TRBJ2-1; 12 positions agree with TRBD1. The CDR3 totals 17 residues. V gave up 3 bases and J gave up 7 bases; unmatched junction bases: 10. Germline CDR1 and CDR2: MDHEN and SYDVKM. In DNA, the CDR3 is TGTGCCAGCAGTTTGATCCCGGGACAGGGGGCAAGAAATGAGCAGTTCTTC. As protein: CASSLIPGQGARNEQFF.

V and J are TRBV7-8 and TRBJ1-5; tentatively, D is TRBD1 (5 bases). Germline V gene data show CDR1 as SGHVS and CDR2 as FQNEAQ. Trimming left V 4 bases short and J 5 bases short, with 21 bases between. The CDR3 consists of 17 residues. The CDR3 bases are TGTGCCAGCAGCTCCACAGGTTTCGTTAGGTTGGATCAGCCCCAGCATTTT. Translated: CASSSTGFVRLDQPQHF.

V and J are TRBV28 and TRBJ1-6, with D possibly being TRBD1 (5 bases). The germline CDR1 and CDR2 sequences are MDHEN and SYDVKM. Trimming removed 3 bases from V and 6 bases from J, with 15 bases in between. CDR3 length: 16 amino acids. The CDR3 loop is CASSFKLGGGNSPLHF. CDR3 nucleotides: TGTGCCAGCAGTTTTAAGTTAGGCGGGGGTAATTCACCCCTCCACTTT.